What follows is one T cell receptor beta chain and its context. This clonotype turned up a few times. Its antigen specificity is not known. No base qualities exist here, and no much larger clone lies one base off it. This specimen belongs to a study of response to subunit inactivated influenza vaccine (dated by TCRdb to the late 2010s). Background on the whole study: Deep quantitative T cell receptor repertoire profiling was used in the study to track responses to a trivalent subunit inactivated influenza vaccine.

Overall study outcomes, separate from this receptor: The authors proposed that each seasonal influenza vaccination may bring in only a limited number of new T cells.

The CDR3 runs 15 residues from the cysteine to the phenylalanine. Of the read, only the CDR3 DNA is kept; its 45 bases are in frame from base 1. Between the V and J ends, shortened by 2 bases and 1 base respectively, the junction contains 12 bases. CDR1 is given as SGHKS and CDR2 as YYEKEE, both from the germline V gene (reference sequence). Library creation used RT-PCR. Sequencing was performed on an Illumina HiSeq 2500. TCRdb reworked the public reads: Q25 trimming with fastp, MiXCR clone assembly, productive beta chains retained. Rows are combined by CDR3 protein, so each entry shows the most common genes and DNA. The sample profile shows roughly 500,000 distinct CDR3 sequences; 25% of them were found once. The ten biggest clones cover 1.9% of the sample.

The TCR sequence derives from a man aged 45-65 years who received an inactivated influenza vaccine. Donor details come from another sample of the same person, matched by shared clones. Rearrangement joined TRBV5-5 to TRBJ2-5, and TRBD2 may be the D gene, going by 6 matching bases. This specimen was CD4+ T cells sorted from PBMCs, taken 5 days after vaccination. Here is the DNA: TGTGCCAGCAGCTTAGATGGACTATCCCAAGAGACCCAGTACTTC. Its amino acids are CASSLDGLSQETQYF.